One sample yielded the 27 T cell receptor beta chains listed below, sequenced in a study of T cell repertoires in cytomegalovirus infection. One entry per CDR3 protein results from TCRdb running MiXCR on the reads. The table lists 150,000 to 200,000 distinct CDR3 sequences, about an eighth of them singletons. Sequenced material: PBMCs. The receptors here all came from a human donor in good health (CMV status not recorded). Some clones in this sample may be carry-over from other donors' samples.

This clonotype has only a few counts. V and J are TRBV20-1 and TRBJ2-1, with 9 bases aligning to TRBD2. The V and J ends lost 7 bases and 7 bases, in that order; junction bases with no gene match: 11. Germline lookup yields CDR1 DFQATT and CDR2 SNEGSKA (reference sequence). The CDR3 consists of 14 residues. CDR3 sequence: CSVSRSSGDNEQFF. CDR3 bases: TGCAGTGTGTCTAGGTCTAGCGGGGATAATGAGCAGTTCTTC.

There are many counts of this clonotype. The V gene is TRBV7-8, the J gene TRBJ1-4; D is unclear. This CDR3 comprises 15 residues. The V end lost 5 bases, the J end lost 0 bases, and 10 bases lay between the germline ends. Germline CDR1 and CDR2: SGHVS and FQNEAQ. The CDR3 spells CASSLRASTNEKLFF. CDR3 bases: TGTGCCAGCAGCCTTCGGGCCTCAACTAATGAAAAACTGTTTTTT.

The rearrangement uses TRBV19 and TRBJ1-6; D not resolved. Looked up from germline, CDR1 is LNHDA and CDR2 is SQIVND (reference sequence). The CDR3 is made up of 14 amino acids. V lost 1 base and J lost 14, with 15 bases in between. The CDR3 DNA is TGTGCCAGTAGTATAGTTCGACTGCCGAACACCCTCCACTTT. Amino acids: CASSIVRLPNTLHF.

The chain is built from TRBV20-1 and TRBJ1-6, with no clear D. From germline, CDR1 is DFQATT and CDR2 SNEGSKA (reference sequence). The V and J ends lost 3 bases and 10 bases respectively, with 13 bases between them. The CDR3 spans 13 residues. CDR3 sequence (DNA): TGCAGTGCTAGGAAAGGTTTAGACTCACCCCTCCACTTT. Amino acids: CSARKGLDSPLHF.

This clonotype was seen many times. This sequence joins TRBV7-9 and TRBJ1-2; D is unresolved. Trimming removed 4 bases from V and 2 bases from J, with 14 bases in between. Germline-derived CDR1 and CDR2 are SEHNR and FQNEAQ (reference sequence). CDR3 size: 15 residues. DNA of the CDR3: TGTGCCAGCAGCTCCCGCGGTGGTATAAACTATGGCTACACCTTC. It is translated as CASSSRGGINYGYTF.

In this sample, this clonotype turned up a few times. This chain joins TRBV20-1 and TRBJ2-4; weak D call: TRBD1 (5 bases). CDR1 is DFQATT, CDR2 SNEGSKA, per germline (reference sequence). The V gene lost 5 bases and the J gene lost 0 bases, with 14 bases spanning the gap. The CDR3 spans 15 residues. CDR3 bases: TGCAGTGCTGGCGACAGAGCTCTAGCCAAAAACATTCAGTACTTC. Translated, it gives CSAGDRALAKNIQYF.

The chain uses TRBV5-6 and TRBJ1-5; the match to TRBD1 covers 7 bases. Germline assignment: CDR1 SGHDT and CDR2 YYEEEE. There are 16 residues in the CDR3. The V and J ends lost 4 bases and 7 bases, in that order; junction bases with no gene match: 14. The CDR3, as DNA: TGTGCCAGCAGCCCCTCTACAGGGGAGCCAAGGCAGCCCCAGCATTTT. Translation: CASSPSTGEPRQPQHF.

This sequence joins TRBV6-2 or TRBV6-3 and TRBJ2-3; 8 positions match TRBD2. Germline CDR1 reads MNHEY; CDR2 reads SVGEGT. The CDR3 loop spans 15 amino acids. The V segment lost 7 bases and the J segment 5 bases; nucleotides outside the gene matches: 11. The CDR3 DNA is TGTGCCAGCACCTCCACTAGCGGAGGGGGAGATACGCAGTATTTT. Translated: CASTSTSGGGDTQYF.

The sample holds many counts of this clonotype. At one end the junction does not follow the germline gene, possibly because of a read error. CDR3 amino acids: CASGLTYEQYF. The DNA of the CDR3 is TGTGCCAGCGGCTTAACCTACGAGCAGTACTTC. The genes are TRBV7-2 and TRBJ2-7; D is unclear. Germline CDR1 is SGHTA and CDR2 is FQGNSA. This CDR3 has 11 amino acids.

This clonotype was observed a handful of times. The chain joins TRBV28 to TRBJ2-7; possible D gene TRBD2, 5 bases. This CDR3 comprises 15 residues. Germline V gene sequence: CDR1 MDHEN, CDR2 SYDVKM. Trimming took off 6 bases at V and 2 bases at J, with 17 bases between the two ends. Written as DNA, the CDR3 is TGTGCCAGCAGCATAGCGAGCAAATGGACCTACGAGCAGTACTTC. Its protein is CASSIASKWTYEQYF. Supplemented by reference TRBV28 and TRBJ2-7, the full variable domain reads DVKVTQSSRYLVKRTGEKVFLECVQDMDHENMFWYRQDPGLGLRLIYFSYDVKMKEKGDIPEGYSVSREKKERFSLILESASTNQTSMYLCASSIASKWTYEQYFGPGTRLTVT.

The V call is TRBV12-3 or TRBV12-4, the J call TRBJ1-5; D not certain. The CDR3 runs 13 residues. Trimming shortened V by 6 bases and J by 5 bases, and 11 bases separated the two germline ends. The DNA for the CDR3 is TGTGCCAGCAGCTCCCTTGCTGATCAGCCCCAGCATTTT. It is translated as CASSSLADQPQHF.

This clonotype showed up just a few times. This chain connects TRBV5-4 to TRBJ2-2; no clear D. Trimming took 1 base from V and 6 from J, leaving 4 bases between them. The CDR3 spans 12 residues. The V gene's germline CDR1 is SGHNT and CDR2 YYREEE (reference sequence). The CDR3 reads CASSLNSGELFF. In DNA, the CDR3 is TGTGCCAGCAGCTTGAATTCCGGGGAGCTGTTTTTT. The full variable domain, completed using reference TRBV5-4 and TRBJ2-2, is ETGVTQSPTHLIKTRGQQVTLRCSSQSGHNTVSWYQQALGQGPQFIFQYYREEENGRGNFPPRFSGLQFPNYSSELNVNALELDDSALYLCASSLNSGELFFGEGSRLTVL.

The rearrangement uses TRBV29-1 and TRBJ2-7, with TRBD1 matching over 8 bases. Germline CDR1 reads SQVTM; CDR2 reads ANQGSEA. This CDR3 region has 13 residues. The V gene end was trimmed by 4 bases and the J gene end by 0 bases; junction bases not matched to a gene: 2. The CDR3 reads CSVAGTGSYEQYF. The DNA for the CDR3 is TGCAGCGTTGCCGGGACAGGCTCCTACGAGCAGTACTTC.

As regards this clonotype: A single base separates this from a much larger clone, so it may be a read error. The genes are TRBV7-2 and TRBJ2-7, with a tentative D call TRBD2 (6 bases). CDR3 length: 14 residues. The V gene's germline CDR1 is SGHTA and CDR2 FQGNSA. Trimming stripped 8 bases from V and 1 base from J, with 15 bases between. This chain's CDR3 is CASGPGRLSYEQYF. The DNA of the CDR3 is TGTGCCAGCGGCCCGGGGAGGTTATCCTACGAGCAGTACTTC.

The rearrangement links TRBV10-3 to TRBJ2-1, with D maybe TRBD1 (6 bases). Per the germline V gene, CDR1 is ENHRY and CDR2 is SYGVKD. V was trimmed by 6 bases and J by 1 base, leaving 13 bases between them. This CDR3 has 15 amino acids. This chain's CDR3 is CAIRVEDSSYNEQFF. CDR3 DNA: TGTGCCATCAGGGTTGAGGACAGTTCCTACAATGAGCAGTTCTTC.

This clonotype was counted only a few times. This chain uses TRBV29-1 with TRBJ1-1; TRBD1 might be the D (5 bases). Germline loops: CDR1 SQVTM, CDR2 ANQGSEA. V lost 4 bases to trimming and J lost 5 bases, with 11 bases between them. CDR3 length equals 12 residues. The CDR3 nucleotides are TGCAGCGTTGCCCGAACAGGTACTGAAGCTTTCTTT. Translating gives CSVARTGTEAFF.

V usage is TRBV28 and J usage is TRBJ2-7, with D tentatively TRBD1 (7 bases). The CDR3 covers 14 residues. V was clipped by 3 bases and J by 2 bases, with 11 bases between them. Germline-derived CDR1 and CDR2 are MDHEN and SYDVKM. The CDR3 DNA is TGTGCCAGCAGTTTTCAGGGGGGCACCTACGAGCAGTACTTC. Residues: CASSFQGGTYEQYF.

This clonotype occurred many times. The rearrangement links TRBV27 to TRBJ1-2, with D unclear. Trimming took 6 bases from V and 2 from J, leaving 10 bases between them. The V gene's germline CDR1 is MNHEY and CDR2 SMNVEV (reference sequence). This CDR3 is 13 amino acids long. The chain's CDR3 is CASSAGQNYGYTF. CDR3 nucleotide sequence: TGTGCCAGCAGCGCCGGCCAGAACTATGGCTACACCTTC.

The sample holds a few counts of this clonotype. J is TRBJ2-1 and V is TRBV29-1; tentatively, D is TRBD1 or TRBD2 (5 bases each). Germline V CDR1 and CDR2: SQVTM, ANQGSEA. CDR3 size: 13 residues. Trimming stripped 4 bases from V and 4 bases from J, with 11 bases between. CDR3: CSVVGDGYNEQFF. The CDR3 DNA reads TGCAGCGTTGTCGGGGACGGATACAATGAGCAGTTCTTC.

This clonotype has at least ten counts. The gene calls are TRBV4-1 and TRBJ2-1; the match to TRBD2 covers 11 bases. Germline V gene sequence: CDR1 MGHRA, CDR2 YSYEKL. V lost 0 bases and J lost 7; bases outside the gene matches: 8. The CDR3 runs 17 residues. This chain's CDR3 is CASSQDASGGMLNEQFF. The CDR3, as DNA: TGCGCCAGCAGCCAAGACGCTAGCGGGGGGATGTTAAATGAGCAGTTCTTC.

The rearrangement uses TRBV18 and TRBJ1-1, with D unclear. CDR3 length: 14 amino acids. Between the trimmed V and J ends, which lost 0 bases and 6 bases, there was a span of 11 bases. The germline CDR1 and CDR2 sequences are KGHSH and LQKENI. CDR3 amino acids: CASSPPTRTPEAFF. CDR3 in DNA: TGTGCCAGCTCACCACCGACCCGGACTCCTGAAGCTTTCTTT.

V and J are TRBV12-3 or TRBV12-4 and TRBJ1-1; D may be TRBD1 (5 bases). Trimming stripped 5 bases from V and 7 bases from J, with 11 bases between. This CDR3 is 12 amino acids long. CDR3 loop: CASSGTGREAFF. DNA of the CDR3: TGTGCCAGCAGTGGGACGGGACGTGAAGCTTTCTTT.

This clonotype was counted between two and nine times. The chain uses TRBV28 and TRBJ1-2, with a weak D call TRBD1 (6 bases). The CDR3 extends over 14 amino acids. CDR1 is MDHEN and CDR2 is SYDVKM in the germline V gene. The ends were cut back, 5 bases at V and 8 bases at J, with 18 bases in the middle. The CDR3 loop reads CASSPQGPHRGYTF. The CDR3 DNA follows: TGTGCCAGCAGTCCACAGGGACCCCACAGAGGCTACACCTTC.

CDR3 coding DNA: TGTGCCAGCAGTTTACGTGGACAGGGGGTCATATTCTATGGCTACACCTTC. This encodes CASSLRGQGVIFYGYTF. J is TRBJ1-2 and V is TRBV28, with 10 bases identical to TRBD1. This CDR3 is 17 amino acids long. V lost 2 bases and J lost 4; bases outside the gene matches: 10. Germline V gene data show CDR1 as MDHEN and CDR2 as SYDVKM.

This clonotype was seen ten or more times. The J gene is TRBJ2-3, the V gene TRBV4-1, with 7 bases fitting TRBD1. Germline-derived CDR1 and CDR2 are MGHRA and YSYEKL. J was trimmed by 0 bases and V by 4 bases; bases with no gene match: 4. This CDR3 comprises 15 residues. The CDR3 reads CASSRDRASTDTQYF. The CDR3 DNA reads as TGCGCCAGCAGCCGAGACAGGGCTAGCACAGATACGCAGTATTTT.

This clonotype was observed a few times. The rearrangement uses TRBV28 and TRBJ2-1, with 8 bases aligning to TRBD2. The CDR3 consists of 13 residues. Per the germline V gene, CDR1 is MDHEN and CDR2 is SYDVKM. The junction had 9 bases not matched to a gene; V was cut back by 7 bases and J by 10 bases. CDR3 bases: TGTGCCAGCAAAGGGGCGGGAGGTTTCGAGCAGTTCTTC. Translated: CASKGAGGFEQFF.

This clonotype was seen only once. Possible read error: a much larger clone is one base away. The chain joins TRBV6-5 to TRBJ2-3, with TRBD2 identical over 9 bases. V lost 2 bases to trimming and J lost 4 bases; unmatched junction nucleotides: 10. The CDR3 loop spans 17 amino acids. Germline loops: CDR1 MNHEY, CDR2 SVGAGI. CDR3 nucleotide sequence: TGTGCCAGCAGTTACACAGGACTAGCGCGAGTCCCAGATACGCAGTATTTT. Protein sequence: CASSYTGLARVPDTQYF.